These 16 T cell receptor beta chains were sequenced from one sample in a study of PD-L1 blockade in urothelial cancer. The time point is: pretreatment peripheral blood. Generated by immunoSEQ multiplex PCR, the TCRdb table keeps only in-frame clones and is missing some. Counted here are about 17,000 clones, 89% occurring once; the ten biggest clones make up roughly 13%. This sample comprised PBMCs, obtained around atezolizumab (anti-PD-L1) treatment. The receptors shown here come from a man aged 65-85 years with urothelial cancer.

The chain recombines TRBV9 with TRBJ1-1; 7 bases are a match to TRBD1. The germline V gene has CDR1 SGDLS and CDR2 YYNGEE. The J segment lost 1 base and the V segment lost 0 bases, leaving 3 bases of the junction unmatched. The CDR3 consists of 15 residues. Here the CDR3 reads CASSVVGGSNTEAFF. The CDR3 region has the DNA TGTGCCAGCAGCGTAGTAGGGGGCTCGAACACTGAAGCTTTCTTT. Full variable domain (rest looked up from reference TRBV9 and TRBJ1-1): DSGVTQTPKHLITATGQRVTLRCSPRSGDLSVYWYQQSLDQGLQFLIQYYNGEERAKGNILERFSAQQFPDLHSELNLSSLELGDSALYFCASSVVGGSNTEAFFGQGTRLTVV.

The chain recombines TRBV10-2 with TRBJ2-1, with a possible D match to TRBD1 (6 bases). CDR1 WSHSY and CDR2 SAAADI come from the germline V gene. This CDR3 has 12 residues. Trimming shortened V by 7 bases and J by 7 bases, and 11 bases separated the two germline ends. The CDR3 DNA follows: TGCGCCAGCAATACAGGGTATAATGAGCAGTTCTTC. Protein product: CASNTGYNEQFF.

The V call is TRBV6-1, the J call TRBJ2-7; possibly TRBD1 for D (7 bases). The CDR3 covers 15 residues. V lost 2 bases and J 2 bases, leaving 13 bases between the germline ends. Germline V gives CDR1 MNHNS, CDR2 SASEGT. CDR3 sequence reads: CASSEFQGGPYEQYF. The CDR3 DNA is TGTGCCAGCAGTGAATTTCAGGGGGGACCCTACGAGCAGTACTTC.

The CDR3 sequence is CASSYASEQFF. The CDR3 DNA is TGTGCCAGCAGTTACGCGTCTGAGCAGTTCTTC. This chain joins TRBV6-5 and TRBJ2-1; D gene uncertain. The germline CDR1 and CDR2 sequences are MNHEY and SVGAGI. The CDR3 covers 11 residues. The V and J ends lost 2 bases and 9 bases respectively, with 5 bases between them.

The chain links TRBV6-1 to TRBJ2-2; D is undetermined. Germline assignment: CDR1 MNHNS and CDR2 SASEGT. Trimming stripped 7 bases from V and 7 bases from J, with 7 bases between. The CDR3 runs to 11 residues. CDR3 sequence: CASKEVGELFF. The CDR3 coding sequence is TGTGCCAGCAAAGAGGTCGGGGAGCTGTTTTTT.

The chain combines TRBV5-1 with TRBJ2-5, with D possibly being TRBD1 (5 bases). The V gene lost 2 bases and the J gene lost 1 base, with 12 bases spanning the gap. Looked up from germline, CDR1 is SGHRS and CDR2 is YFSETQ. The CDR3 runs to 15 residues. The CDR3 DNA reads as TGCGCCAGCAGCTTCCAGGGTGGTTTCCAAGAGACCCAGTACTTC. Its translation: CASSFQGGFQETQYF.

The genes are TRBV5-4 and TRBJ2-5; 7 bases align to TRBD2. Losses at the gene ends were 3 bases for V and 2 bases for J; bases not matched to a gene: 1. This CDR3 has 13 amino acids. The germline V gene has CDR1 SGHNT and CDR2 YYREEE (reference sequence). CDR3 region: CASSSGGQETQYF. In nucleotides, the CDR3 is TGTGCCAGCAGCTCGGGGGGACAAGAGACCCAGTACTTC.

V usage is TRBV4-1 and J usage is TRBJ1-1; TRBD1 is a possible D gene (5 bases). V lost 0 bases and J 7 bases, leaving 18 bases between the germline ends. CDR1 MGHRA and CDR2 YSYEKL come from the germline V gene. The CDR3 extends over 16 amino acids. CDR3 region: CASSQDLGLRGNEAFF. DNA for the CDR3: TGCGCCAGCAGCCAAGATCTGGGGTTAAGGGGAAATGAAGCTTTCTTT.

J is TRBJ2-7 and V is TRBV29-1; 8 nucleotides align to TRBD2. This CDR3 is built from 15 residues. Trimming took 3 bases from V and 2 from J; bases not matched to a gene: 9. The germline V gene encodes CDR1 SQVTM and CDR2 ANQGSEA. The CDR3 bases are TGCAGCGTTGATGGTAAGAGCGGGGGCACCTACGAGCAGTACTTC. Translating gives CSVDGKSGGTYEQYF.

The chain employs TRBV5-3 and TRBJ2-1; a possible D gene is TRBD2 (5 bases). TRBV5-3 has ORF status, its function being uncertain. The CDR3 totals 19 residues. The V gene lost 1 base and the J gene lost 10 bases, with 30 bases spanning the gap. CDR3 bases: TGTGCCAGAAGCTTGTTCCTCAGCCGGGTACCCTTGAGGGTGGGCGAGCAGTTCTTC. Its protein is CARSLFLSRVPLRVGEQFF.

This clone came up a few times. J is TRBJ1-1 and V is TRBV27; D gene unclear. Trimming left V 5 bases short and J 7 bases short, with 20 bases between. From germline, CDR1 is MNHEY and CDR2 SMNVEV (reference sequence). The CDR3 has 15 amino acids. In DNA form, the CDR3 reads TGTGCCAGCAGTGTCTCGGCTGCGGGCTTCAGTGAAGCTTTCTTT. It translates to CASSVSAAGFSEAFF.

This clone showed up just once. The chain is built from TRBV10-3 and TRBJ2-3, with TRBD2 identical over 7 bases. The V and J ends lost 4 bases and 0 bases, in that order; junction bases with no gene match: 7. Germline CDR1 and CDR2: ENHRY and SYGVKD. The CDR3 sequence is 16 residues long. The CDR3 DNA reads TGTGCCATCAGTGGGGGGGGTAAAACTAGCACAGATACGCAGTATTTT. Encoded protein: CAISGGGKTSTDTQYF.

The chain combines TRBV18 with TRBJ2-7, with 9 bases that match TRBD2. V lost 5 bases and J lost 1; bases outside the gene matches: 3. Germline loops: CDR1 KGHSH, CDR2 LQKENI. This CDR3 comprises 14 residues. The CDR3 loop reads CASSALAGSYEQYF. The CDR3 DNA is TGTGCCAGCTCAGCCCTAGCGGGGTCCTACGAGCAGTACTTC.

The chain is built from TRBV6-5 and TRBJ1-3, with 7 positions matching TRBD1. This CDR3 is built from 14 residues. Germline-derived CDR1 and CDR2 are MNHEY and SVGAGI. Trimming cost V 6 bases and J 2 bases; bases outside gene matches: 4. This CDR3 is CASSRQGAGNTIYF. As DNA, the CDR3 is TGTGCCAGCAGCAGGCAGGGGGCTGGAAACACCATATATTTT.

The genes are TRBV6-1 and TRBJ2-3; no clear D gene. Germline CDR1 and CDR2: MNHNS and SASEGT. The CDR3 totals 15 residues. V was clipped by 2 bases and J by 0 bases, with 9 bases between them. CDR3 sequence: CASSETILSTDTQYF. CDR3 nucleotide sequence: TGTGCCAGCAGTGAAACTATACTTAGCACAGATACGCAGTATTTT.

The gene calls are TRBV6-5 and TRBJ1-2, with D tentatively TRBD1 (5 bases). The germline gives CDR1 MNHEY, CDR2 SVGAGI. The CDR3 extends over 13 amino acids. The V end was cut by 5 bases, the J end by 6 bases, with 13 bases between. The CDR3 DNA reads TGTGCCAGCAGTCTTGACAGAATCGATGGCTACACCTTC. Translation gives CASSLDRIDGYTF.